This T cell receptor beta chain was identified in a study of T cell repertoires in cytomegalovirus infection. Study details: Indicated by public TCR beta signatures were CMV infection and matching HLA type. Study outcomes and limitations: Dominating the ex vivo response were TCR beta clonotypes that were CMV-specific and HLA-C-restricted. Identification of carriers of CMV plus the relevant HLA was performed using cumulative public TCR beta family frequency.

In regard to this clonotype: Its antigen is not known.

TCRdb used MiXCR to reprocess the reads, holding one entry per CDR3 protein. The repertoire includes hundreds of thousands of distinct CDR3 sequences, roughly 36% of them detected once, and 15% to 20% sits in the top ten. Germline V gene sequence: CDR1 SGHNT, CDR2 YYREEE (reference sequence). The CDR3 is 15 residues long. V was trimmed by 4 bases and J by 2 bases, leaving 14 bases between them. The source material was cultured PBMCs, sampled from culture after CMV antigen stimulation. The origin of this receptor is a human donor in good health (CMV status not recorded). Some clones in this sample may be carry-over from other donors' samples. This chain links TRBV5-4 with TRBJ2-3; D call uncertain. As DNA, the CDR3 is TGTGCCAGCAGCCTGGGCGGTTTGGTCACAGATACGCAGTATTTT. Protein: CASSLGGLVTDTQYF.